The sequence of this TCR beta chain was determined in a study of blood T cell repertoires in COVID-19. Study-wide background: Donors in the United States, Italy and Spain gave samples during acute or convalescent COVID-19. PBMCs, B-cell-depleted T cells, or T cells provided the cDNA or gDNA that made up the material.

V shed 6 bases and J 7 bases; nucleotides not matched to a gene: 9. From germline, CDR1 is ENHRY and CDR2 SYGVKD. The CDR3 runs 15 residues. Study processing details: Reference gene primer amplification in the assay estimated nucleated cell counts. The table came from immunoSEQ multiplex PCR; TCRdb's copy has only in-frame clones and leaves some out. That table is the source of V, J and clone size, and D and trimming were worked out from the DNA. The data show approximately 190,000 clones, 70% to 90% seen once. This clone appeared a few times. The chain is built from TRBV10-3 and TRBJ1-3; TRBD1 matches 10 bases. The receptor's source is a man between 60 and 75 years old with active or convalescent COVID-19. The specimen sequenced was peripheral blood. This CDR3 is CAIRSAGTGVNTIYF. CDR3 nucleotide sequence: TGTGCCATCAGAAGCGCTGGGACAGGGGTGAACACCATATATTTT.